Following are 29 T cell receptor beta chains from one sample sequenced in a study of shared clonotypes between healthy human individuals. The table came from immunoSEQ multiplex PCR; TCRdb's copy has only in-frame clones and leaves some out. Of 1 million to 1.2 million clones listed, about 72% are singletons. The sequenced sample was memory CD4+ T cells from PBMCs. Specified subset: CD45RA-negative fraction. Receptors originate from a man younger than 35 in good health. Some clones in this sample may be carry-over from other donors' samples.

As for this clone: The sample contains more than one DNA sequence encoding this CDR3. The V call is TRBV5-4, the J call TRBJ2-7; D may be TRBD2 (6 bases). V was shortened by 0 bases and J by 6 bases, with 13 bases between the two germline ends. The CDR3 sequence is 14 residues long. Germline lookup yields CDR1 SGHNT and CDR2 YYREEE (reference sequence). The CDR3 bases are TGTGCCAGCAGCTTGGGTGGGGGGAGGCGCGAGCAGTACTTC. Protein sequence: CASSLGGGRREQYF.

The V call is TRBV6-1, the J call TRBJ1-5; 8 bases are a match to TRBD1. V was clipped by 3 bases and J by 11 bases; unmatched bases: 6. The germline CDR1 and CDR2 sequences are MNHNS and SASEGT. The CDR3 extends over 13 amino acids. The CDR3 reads CASSEPHRGAQHF. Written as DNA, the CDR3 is TGTGCCAGCAGTGAGCCCCACAGGGGGGCCCAGCATTTT.

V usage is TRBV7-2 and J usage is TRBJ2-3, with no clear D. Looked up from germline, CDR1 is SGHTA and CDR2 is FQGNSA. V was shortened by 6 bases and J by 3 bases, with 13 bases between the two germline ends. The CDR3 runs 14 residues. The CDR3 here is CASRVLGSTDTQYF. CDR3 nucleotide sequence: TGTGCCAGCAGGGTACTCGGTTCGACAGATACGCAGTATTTT.

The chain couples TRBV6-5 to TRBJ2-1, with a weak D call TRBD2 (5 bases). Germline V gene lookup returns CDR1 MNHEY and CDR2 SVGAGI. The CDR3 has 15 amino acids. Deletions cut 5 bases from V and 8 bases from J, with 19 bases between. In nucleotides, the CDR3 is TGTGCCAGCAGTCTCCTATGGACTCCTACCGATGAGCAGTTCTTC. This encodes CASSLLWTPTDEQFF.

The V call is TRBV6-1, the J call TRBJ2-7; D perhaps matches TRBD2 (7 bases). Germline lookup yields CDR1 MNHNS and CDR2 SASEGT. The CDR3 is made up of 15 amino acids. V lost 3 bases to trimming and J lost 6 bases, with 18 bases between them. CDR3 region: CASSDKGEGLFEQYF. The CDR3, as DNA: TGTGCCAGCAGTGATAAGGGGGAGGGCCTGTTCGAGCAGTACTTC.

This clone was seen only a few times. CDR3 nucleotide sequence: TGTGCCAGCAGCATCAAGTACCAAGAGACCCAGTACTTC. Translation: CASSIKYQETQYF. This rearrangement joins TRBV5-4 to TRBJ2-5, with D unresolved. Germline V gives CDR1 SGHNT, CDR2 YYREEE (reference sequence). The CDR3 is 13 amino acids. Trimming pared 4 bases from V and 0 bases from J, leaving 7 bases between.

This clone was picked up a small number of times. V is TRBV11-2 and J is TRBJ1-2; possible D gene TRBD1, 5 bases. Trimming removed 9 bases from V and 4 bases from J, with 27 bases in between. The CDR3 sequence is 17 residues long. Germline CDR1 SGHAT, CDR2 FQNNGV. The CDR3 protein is CASSTVGGRTDSYGYTF. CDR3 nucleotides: TGTGCCAGTTCGACAGTCGGGGGACGAACGGATAGCTATGGCTACACCTTC.

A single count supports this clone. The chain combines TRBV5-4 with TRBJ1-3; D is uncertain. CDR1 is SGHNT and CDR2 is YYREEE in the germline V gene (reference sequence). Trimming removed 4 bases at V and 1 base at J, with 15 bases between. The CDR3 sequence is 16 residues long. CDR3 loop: CASSLGPTRSGNTIYF. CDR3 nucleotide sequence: TGTGCCAGCAGCCTCGGACCCACCCGATCTGGAAACACCATATATTTT. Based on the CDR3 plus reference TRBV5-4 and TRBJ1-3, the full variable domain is ETGVTQSPTHLIKTRGQQVTLRCSSQSGHNTVSWYQQALGQGPQFIFQYYREEENGRGNFPPRFSGLQFPNYSSELNVNALELDDSALYLCASSLGPTRSGNTIYFGEGSWLTVV.

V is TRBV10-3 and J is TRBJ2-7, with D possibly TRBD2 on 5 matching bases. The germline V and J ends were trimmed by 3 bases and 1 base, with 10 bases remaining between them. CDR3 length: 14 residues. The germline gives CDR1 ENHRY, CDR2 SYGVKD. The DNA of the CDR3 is TGTGCCATCAGTGACGAGGGCAGTTCCTACGAGCAGTACTTC. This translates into CAISDEGSSYEQYF.

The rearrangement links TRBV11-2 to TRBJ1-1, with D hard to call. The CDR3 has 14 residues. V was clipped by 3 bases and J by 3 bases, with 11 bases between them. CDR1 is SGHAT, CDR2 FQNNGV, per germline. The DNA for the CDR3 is TGTGCCAGCAGCTTCAGTCTTAGGGACACTGAAGCTTTCTTT. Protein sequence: CASSFSLRDTEAFF.

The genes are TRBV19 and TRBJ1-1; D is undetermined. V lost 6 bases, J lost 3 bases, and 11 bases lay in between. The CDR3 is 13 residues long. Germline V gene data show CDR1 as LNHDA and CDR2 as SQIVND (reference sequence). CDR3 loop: CASRLYPDTEAFF. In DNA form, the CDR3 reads TGTGCCAGTAGACTATACCCCGACACTGAAGCTTTCTTT.

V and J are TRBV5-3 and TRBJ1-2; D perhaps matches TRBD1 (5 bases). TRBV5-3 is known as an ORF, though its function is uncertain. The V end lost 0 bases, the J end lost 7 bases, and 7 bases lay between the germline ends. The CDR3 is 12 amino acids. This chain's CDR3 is CARSLAGGGYTF. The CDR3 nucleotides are TGTGCCAGAAGCTTGGCCGGGGGTGGCTACACCTTC.

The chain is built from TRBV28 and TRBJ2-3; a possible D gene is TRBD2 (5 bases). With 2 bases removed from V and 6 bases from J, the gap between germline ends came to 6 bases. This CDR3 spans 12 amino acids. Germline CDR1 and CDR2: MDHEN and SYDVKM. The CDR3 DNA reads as TGTGCCAGCAGTTTAGGGGAGGATACGCAGTATTTT. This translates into CASSLGEDTQYF. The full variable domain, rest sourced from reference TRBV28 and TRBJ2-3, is DVKVTQSSRYLVKRTGEKVFLECVQDMDHENMFWYRQDPGLGLRLIYFSYDVKMKEKGDIPEGYSVSREKKERFSLILESASTNQTSMYLCASSLGEDTQYFGPGTRLTVL.

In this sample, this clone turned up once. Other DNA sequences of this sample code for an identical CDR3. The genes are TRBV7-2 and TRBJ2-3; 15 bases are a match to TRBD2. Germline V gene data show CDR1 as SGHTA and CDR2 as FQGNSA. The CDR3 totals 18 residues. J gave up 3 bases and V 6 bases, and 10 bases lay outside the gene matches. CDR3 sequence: CASRRGLAGGGSTDTQYF. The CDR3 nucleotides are TGTGCCAGCAGACGAGGACTAGCGGGAGGGGGTAGTACAGATACGCAGTATTTT.

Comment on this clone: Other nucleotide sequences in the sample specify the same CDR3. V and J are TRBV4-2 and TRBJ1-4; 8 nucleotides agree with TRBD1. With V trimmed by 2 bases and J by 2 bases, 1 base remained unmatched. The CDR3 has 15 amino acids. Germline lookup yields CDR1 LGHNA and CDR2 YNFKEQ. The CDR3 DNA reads TGTGCCAGCAGCCAACAGGGGGCGACTAATGAAAAACTGTTTTTT. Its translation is CASSQQGATNEKLFF.

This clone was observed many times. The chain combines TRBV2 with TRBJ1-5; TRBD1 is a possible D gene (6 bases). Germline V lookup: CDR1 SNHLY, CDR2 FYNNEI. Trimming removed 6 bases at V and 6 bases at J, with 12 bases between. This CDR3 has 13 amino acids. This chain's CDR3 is CASRPTGIQPQHF. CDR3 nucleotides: TGTGCCAGCAGACCTACAGGGATTCAGCCCCAGCATTTT.

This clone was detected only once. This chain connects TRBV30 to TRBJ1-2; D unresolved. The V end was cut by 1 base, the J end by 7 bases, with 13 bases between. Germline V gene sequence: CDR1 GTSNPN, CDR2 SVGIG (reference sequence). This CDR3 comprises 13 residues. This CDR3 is CAWSGQRVTGYTF. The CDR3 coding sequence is TGTGCCTGGAGTGGTCAGAGAGTTACTGGCTACACCTTC.

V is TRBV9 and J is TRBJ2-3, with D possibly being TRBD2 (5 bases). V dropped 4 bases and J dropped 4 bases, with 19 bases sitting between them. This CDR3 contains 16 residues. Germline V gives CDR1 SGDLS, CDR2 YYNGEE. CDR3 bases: TGTGCCAGCAGCACCCATCGGACTCTTATACCAGATACGCAGTATTTT. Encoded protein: CASSTHRTLIPDTQYF.

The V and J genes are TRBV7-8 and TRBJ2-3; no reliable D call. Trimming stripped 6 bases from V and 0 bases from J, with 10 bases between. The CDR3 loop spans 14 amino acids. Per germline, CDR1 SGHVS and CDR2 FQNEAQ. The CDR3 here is CASSPQTSTDTQYF. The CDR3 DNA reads TGTGCCAGCAGTCCACAAACCAGCACAGATACGCAGTATTTT.

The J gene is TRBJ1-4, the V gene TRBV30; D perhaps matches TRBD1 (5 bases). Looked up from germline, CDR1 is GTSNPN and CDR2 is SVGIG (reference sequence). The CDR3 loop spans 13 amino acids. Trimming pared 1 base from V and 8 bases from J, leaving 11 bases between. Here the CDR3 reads CAWSAGSSEKLFF. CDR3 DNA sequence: TGTGCCTGGAGTGCAGGGTCGTCCGAAAAACTGTTTTTT.

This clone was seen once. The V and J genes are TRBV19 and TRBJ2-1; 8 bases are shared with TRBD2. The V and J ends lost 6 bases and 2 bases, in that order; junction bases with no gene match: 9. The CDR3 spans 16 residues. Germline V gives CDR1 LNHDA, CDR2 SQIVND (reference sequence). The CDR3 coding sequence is TGTGCCAGTAGCAACTGGGGGACTAGTGCCTACAATGAGCAGTTCTTC. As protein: CASSNWGTSAYNEQFF.

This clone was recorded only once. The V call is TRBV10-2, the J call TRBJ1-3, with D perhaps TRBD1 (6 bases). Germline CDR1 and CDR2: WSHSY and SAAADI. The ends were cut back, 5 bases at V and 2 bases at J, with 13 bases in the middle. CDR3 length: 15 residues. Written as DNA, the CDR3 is TGCGCCAGCAGTATTCAGGGGATCCCTGGAAACACCATATATTTT. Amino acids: CASSIQGIPGNTIYF.

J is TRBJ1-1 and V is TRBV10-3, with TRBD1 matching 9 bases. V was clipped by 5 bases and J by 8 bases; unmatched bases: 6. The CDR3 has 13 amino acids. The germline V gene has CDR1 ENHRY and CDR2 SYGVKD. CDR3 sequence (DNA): TGTGCCATCAGTCCACAGGGGGCGCTGGAAGCTTTCTTT. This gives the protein CAISPQGALEAFF.

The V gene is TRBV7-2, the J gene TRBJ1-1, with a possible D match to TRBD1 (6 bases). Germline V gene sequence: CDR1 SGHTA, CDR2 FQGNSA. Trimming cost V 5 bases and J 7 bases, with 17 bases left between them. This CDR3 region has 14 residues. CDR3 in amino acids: CASSRGRQAIEAFF. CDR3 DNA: TGTGCCAGCAGCCGGGGCCGACAGGCCATTGAAGCTTTCTTT.

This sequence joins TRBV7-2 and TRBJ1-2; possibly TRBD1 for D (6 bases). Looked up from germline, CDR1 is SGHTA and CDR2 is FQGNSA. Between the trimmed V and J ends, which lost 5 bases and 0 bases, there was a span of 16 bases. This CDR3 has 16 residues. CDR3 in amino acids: CASSPWGGGTNYGYTF. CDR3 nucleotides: TGTGCCAGCAGCCCTTGGGGCGGGGGCACTAACTATGGCTACACCTTC.

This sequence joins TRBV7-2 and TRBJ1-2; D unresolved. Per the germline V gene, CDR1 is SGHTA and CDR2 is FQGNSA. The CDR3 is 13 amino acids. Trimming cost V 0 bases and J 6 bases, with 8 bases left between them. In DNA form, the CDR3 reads TGTGCCAGCAGCTTAGCAGGATGGGATGGCTACACCTTC. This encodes CASSLAGWDGYTF.

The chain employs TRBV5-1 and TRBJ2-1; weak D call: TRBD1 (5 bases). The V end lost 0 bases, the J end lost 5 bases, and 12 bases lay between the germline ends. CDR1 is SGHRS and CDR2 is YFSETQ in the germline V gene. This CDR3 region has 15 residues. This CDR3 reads CASSLGTYLHNEQFF. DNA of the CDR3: TGCGCCAGCAGCTTGGGGACATACCTTCACAATGAGCAGTTCTTC.

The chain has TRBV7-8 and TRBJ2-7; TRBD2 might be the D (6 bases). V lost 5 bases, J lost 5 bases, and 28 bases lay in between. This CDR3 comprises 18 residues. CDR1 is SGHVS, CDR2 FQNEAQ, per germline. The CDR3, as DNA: TGTGCCAGCAGCGCCACCAGGGCCGGGAGCGGATCCGGGCACGAGCAGTACTTC. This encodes CASSATRAGSGSGHEQYF.

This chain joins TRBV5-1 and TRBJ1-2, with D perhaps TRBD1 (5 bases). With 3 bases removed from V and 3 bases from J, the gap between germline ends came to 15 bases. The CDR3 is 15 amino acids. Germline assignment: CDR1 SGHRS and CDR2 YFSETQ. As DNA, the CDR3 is TGCGCCAGCAGCTCTTGGACACCGCGGGACTATGGCTACACCTTC. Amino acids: CASSSWTPRDYGYTF.